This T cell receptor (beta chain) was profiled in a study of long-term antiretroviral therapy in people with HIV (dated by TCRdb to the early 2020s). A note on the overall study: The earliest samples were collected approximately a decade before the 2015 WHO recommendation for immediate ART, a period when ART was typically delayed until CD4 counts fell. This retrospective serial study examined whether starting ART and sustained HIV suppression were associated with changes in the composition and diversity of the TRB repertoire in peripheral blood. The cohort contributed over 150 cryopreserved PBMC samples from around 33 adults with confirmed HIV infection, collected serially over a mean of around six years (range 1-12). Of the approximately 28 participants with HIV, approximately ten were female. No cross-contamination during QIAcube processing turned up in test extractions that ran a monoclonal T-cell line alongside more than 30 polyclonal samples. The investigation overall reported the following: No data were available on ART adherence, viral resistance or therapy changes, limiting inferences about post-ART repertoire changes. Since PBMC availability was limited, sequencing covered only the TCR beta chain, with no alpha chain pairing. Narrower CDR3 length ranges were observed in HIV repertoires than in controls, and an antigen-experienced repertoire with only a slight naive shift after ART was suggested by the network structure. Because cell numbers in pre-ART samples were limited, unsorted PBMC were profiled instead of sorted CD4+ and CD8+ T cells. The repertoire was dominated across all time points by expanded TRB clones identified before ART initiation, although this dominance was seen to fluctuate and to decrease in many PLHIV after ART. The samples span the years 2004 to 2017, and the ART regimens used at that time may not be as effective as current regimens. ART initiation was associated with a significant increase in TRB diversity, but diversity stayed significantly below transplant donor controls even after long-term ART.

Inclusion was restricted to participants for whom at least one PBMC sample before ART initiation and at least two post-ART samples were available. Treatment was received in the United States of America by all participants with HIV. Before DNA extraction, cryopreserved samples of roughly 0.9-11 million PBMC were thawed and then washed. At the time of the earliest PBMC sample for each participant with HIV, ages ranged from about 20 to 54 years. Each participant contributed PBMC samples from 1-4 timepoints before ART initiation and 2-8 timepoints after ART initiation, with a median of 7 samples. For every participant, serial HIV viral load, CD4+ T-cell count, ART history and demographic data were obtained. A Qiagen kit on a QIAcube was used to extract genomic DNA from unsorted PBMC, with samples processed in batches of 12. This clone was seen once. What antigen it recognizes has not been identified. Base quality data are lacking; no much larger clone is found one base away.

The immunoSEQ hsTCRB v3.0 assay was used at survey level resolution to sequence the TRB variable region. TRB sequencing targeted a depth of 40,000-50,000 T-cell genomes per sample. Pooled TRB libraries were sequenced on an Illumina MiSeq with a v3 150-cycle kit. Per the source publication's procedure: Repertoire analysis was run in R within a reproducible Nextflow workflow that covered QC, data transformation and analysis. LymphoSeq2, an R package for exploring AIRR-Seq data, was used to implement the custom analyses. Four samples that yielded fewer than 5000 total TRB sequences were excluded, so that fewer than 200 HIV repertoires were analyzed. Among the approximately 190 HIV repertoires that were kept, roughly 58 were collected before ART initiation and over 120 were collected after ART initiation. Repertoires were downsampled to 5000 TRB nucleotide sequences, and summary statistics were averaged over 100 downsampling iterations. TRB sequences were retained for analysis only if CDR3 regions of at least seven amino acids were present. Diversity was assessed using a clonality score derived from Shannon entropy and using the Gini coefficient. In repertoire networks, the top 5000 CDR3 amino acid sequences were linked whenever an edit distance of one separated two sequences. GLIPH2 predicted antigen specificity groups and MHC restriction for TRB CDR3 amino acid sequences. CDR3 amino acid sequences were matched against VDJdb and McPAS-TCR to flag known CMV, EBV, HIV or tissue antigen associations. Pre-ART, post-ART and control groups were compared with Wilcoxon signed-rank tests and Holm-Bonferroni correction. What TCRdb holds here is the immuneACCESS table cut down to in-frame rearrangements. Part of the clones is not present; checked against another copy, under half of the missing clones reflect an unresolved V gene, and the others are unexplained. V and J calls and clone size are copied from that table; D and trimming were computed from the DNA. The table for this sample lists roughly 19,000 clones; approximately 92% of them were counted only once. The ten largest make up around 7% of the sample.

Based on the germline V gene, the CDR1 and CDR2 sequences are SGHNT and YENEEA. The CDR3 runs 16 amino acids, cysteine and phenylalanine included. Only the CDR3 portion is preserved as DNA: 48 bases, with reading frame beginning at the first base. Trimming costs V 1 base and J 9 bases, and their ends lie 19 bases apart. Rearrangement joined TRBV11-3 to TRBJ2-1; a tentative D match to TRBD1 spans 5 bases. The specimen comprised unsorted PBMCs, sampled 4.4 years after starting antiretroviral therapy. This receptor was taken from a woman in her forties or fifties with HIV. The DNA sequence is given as TGTGCCAGCAGCTTAGGAGTAGGGGTGGGTAGAGGTGAGCAGTTCTTC. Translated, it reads CASSLGVGVGRGEQFF.